Listed here is a single T cell receptor beta chain. Looked up from germline, CDR1 is SGHRS and CDR2 is YFSETQ. The ends were cut back, 0 bases at V and 7 bases at J, with 19 bases in the middle. The CDR3 runs 16 residues. This sample is drawn from a study of cytomegalovirus exposure and HLA in healthy donors. In the PCR, 60 Vbeta and 13 Jbeta primers were used. The repertoire was sequenced with immunoSEQ multiplex PCR; TCRdb's copy has only in-frame clones and lacks some. The table lists 100,000 to 150,000 clones, about two thirds of them singletons. Specimen: PBMCs. The chain joins TRBV5-1 to TRBJ1-1, with TRBD1 as a possible D gene (6 bases). This clonotype was sampled from a man aged 50-60 years in good health and CMV-seropositive. The CDR3 is CASSLDQGTPTSEAFF. The CDR3 DNA is TGCGCCAGCAGCTTGGACCAGGGGACACCGACGAGTGAAGCTTTCTTT. Full variable domain (remainder filled in from reference TRBV5-1 and TRBJ1-1): KAGVTQTPRYLIKTRGQQVTLSCSPISGHRSVSWYQQTPGQGLQFLFEYFSETQRNKGNFPGRFSGRQFSNSRSEMNVSTLELGDSALYLCASSLDQGTPTSEAFFGQGTRLTVV.